A single T cell receptor (beta chain) is shown here with its context. Its target is unknown. The data stem from a study of shared clonotypes between healthy human individuals. Study details: Donors had three CD4 naive, three CD4 memory, two CD8 naive and one CD8 memory plate apiece.

Genomic DNA of every subset was divided equally among multiple immunoSEQ plates. Measured with immunoSEQ multiplex PCR; TCRdb has only the in-frame clones, and not every one. The repertoire includes about 680,000 clones, about three quarters of them detected once, and around 1.7% sits in the top ten. Whole-study results and caveats: The sampled material consisted only of blood, and tissue repertoires are likely to differ. Clonotypes not shared had lower generation probabilities than those common to all four donors.

The clonotype originates from a woman aged 25-40 years in good health. Specimen: memory CD4+ T cells sorted from blood. Subset specified: CD45RA-negative fraction.

This CDR3 reads CASSLEGQAQGYTF. CDR3 sequence (DNA): TGCGCCAGCAGCTTGGAAGGGCAGGCACAGGGCTACACCTTC. The V call is TRBV5-1, the J call TRBJ1-2; no clear D. This CDR3 comprises 14 residues. CDR1 and CDR2 (germline): SGHRS, YFSETQ. Trimming removed 0 bases at V and 8 bases at J, with 14 bases between.